What follows are 22 T cell receptor beta chains derived from one specimen sequenced in a study of neurological immune-mediated disorders. TCRdb reanalysed the 5' RACE reads using MiXCR and keeps one entry per CDR3 protein. The sample has under 75,000 distinct CDR3 sequences, roughly 3.5% seen once. Sequences were obtained from PBMCs. The receptor source for this set is a woman aged 60-75 years with multiple sclerosis.

In this sample, this clonotype turned up many times. The chain combines TRBV3-1 with TRBJ2-5; D unclear. The CDR3 runs 14 residues. V lost 1 base to trimming and J lost 5 bases, with 11 bases between them. The germline V gene encodes CDR1 LGHDT and CDR2 YNNKEL (reference sequence). Written as DNA, the CDR3 is TGTGCCAGCAGCCAAGGGCTGGCTACCGAGACCCAGTACTTC. Protein sequence: CASSQGLATETQYF.

The table lists this clonotype with many counts. The gene calls are TRBV24-1 and TRBJ2-7, with a possible D match to TRBD1 (5 bases). The V end was cut by 10 bases, the J end by 7 bases, with 10 bases between. Germline values: CDR1 KGHDR, CDR2 SFDVKD. The CDR3 spans 10 residues. The CDR3 region has the DNA TGTGCCACACAACCAGGGGAGCAGTACTTC. Translating gives CATQPGEQYF.

At least ten counts were recorded for this clonotype. The J gene is TRBJ2-3, the V gene TRBV9; 9 bases are a match to TRBD2. Losses at the gene ends were 4 bases for V and 5 bases for J; bases not matched to a gene: 17. CDR1 is SGDLS, CDR2 YYNGEE, per germline. The CDR3 totals 18 residues. DNA for the CDR3: TGTGCCAGCAGCACCCCCTGGGGGAGCGGGGGGAGTGGAGATACGCAGTATTTT. This translates into CASSTPWGSGGSGDTQYF.

This clonotype showed up many times. The chain carries TRBV24-1 and TRBJ2-3; the match to TRBD2 covers 7 bases. CDR1 is KGHDR and CDR2 is SFDVKD in the germline V gene. Trimming took 4 bases from V and 6 from J; bases not matched to a gene: 12. The CDR3 has 16 amino acids. The chain's CDR3 is CATSDPERGTTDTQYF. For the CDR3, the DNA is TGTGCCACCAGTGACCCAGAGCGGGGCACCACTGATACGCAGTATTTT.

This clonotype has a count of ten or more. V is TRBV19 and J is TRBJ2-1, with 8 bases fitting TRBD2. The CDR3 totals 15 residues. From germline, CDR1 is LNHDA and CDR2 SQIVND (reference sequence). The V and J ends lost 10 bases and 7 bases, in that order; junction bases with no gene match: 15. CDR3 nucleotides: TGTGCCACCCACCGTCGGCGGGGGGATGTTAATGAGCAGTTCTTC. Translation gives CATHRRRGDVNEQFF.

In its sample, this clonotype was seen many times. The chain links TRBV4-3 to TRBJ1-1; D unclear. Germline CDR1 reads LGHNA; CDR2 reads YSLEER. V lost 0 bases and J lost 7, with 9 bases in between. The CDR3 contains 13 residues. CDR3 amino acids: CASSQDLAREAFF. CDR3 DNA sequence: TGCGCCAGCAGCCAAGATCTGGCGCGTGAAGCTTTCTTT.

The chain joins TRBV29-1 to TRBJ1-1, with a possible D match to TRBD1 (5 bases). The CDR3 loop spans 11 amino acids. The germline V gene has CDR1 SQVTM and CDR2 ANQGSEA. V was trimmed by 3 bases and J by 5 bases, leaving 7 bases between them. Here the CDR3 reads CSVDTGTEAFF. The CDR3, as DNA: TGCAGCGTTGACACAGGAACTGAAGCTTTCTTT.

This clonotype was picked up many times. This chain joins TRBV6-1 and TRBJ2-7, with D possibly TRBD2 on 5 matching bases. Trimming left V 6 bases short and J 2 bases short, with 8 bases between. The length of the CDR3 is 12 residues. Germline CDR1 and CDR2: MNHNS and SASEGT. The CDR3 is CASRDGTYEQYF. DNA for the CDR3: TGTGCCAGCAGGGACGGGACCTACGAGCAGTACTTC.

This clonotype appeared a single time. This may stem from a read error, because a much larger clone lies one nucleotide away. The genes are TRBV5-1 and TRBJ2-7; TRBD1 agrees at 8 bases. The germline V gene encodes CDR1 SGHRS and CDR2 YFSETQ. The CDR3 extends over 14 amino acids. CDR3 DNA sequence: TGCGCCAGCAGCTTGGGGGGACAGGACTACGAGCACTACTTC. Encoded protein: CASSLGGQDYEHYF. Combining the CDR3 with reference TRBV5-1 and TRBJ2-7 gives the whole variable domain KAGVTQTPRYLIKTRGQQVTLSCSPISGHRSVSWYQQTPGQGLQFLFEYFSETQRNKGNFPGRFSGRQFSNSRSEMNVSTLELGDSALYLCASSLGGQDYEHYFGPGTRLTVT.

In its sample, this clonotype was seen many times. The V gene is TRBV4-1, the J gene TRBJ1-2, with D possibly TRBD1 on 5 matching bases. The V end was cut by 1 base, the J end by 5 bases, with 17 bases between. The CDR3 has 16 amino acids. Per germline, CDR1 MGHRA and CDR2 YSYEKL. CDR3 loop: CASSQAPAGGVYGYTF. CDR3 sequence (DNA): TGCGCCAGCAGCCAAGCCCCCGCGGGGGGGGTTTATGGCTACACCTTC.

The V and J genes are TRBV11-3 and TRBJ2-1; D remains ambiguous. Per germline, CDR1 SGHNT and CDR2 YENEEA. CDR3 size: 13 residues. Trimming pared 3 bases from V and 9 bases from J, leaving 12 bases between. The CDR3 sequence is CASSFTRNGEQFF. In nucleotides, the CDR3 is TGTGCCAGCAGCTTCACACGGAACGGTGAGCAGTTCTTC.

This clonotype was counted a few times. The gene calls are TRBV12-3 or TRBV12-4 and TRBJ1-2, with unresolved D. This CDR3 has 11 residues. Trimming shortened V by 8 bases and J by 4 bases, and 8 bases separated the two germline ends. Here the CDR3 reads CASAWGYGYTF. DNA for the CDR3: TGTGCCAGCGCCTGGGGCTATGGCTACACCTTC.

This clonotype came up many times. The CDR3 DNA follows: TGTGCCAGTAGTAATAGCGGGAGGACGCAGTTCTTC. The encoded protein is CASSNSGRTQFF. The chain links TRBV19 to TRBJ2-1; TRBD2 agrees at 10 bases. Germline V gives CDR1 LNHDA, CDR2 SQIVND (reference sequence). The V segment lost 4 bases and the J segment 12 bases; nucleotides outside the gene matches: 3. This CDR3 contains 12 residues.

This clonotype was seen at least ten times. This rearrangement joins TRBV4-2 to TRBJ2-2; possibly TRBD1 for D (6 bases). Per germline, CDR1 LGHNA and CDR2 YNFKEQ. The CDR3 covers 17 residues. V dropped 1 base and J dropped 4 bases, with 16 bases sitting between them. In nucleotides, the CDR3 is TGTGCCAGCAGCCAAGTAATCTGGGGGCAAGGCACCGGGGAGCTGTTTTTT. This sequence encodes CASSQVIWGQGTGELFF.

The chain uses TRBV28 and TRBJ2-1; 9 bases align to TRBD2. The V gene's germline CDR1 is MDHEN and CDR2 SYDVKM. This CDR3 comprises 15 residues. V lost 7 bases and J lost 12; bases outside the gene matches: 16. As DNA, the CDR3 is TGTGCCAGCACTACCCCGGGACTAGCCCCGTACTGGCAGTTCTTC. Its translation is CASTTPGLAPYWQFF.

This clonotype was picked up many times. The rearrangement uses TRBV24-1 and TRBJ2-1; 8 bases match TRBD2. CDR3 length: 14 amino acids. The ends lost 9 bases at V and 2 bases at J; junction bases unmatched: 5. Germline-derived CDR1 and CDR2 are KGHDR and SFDVKD. CDR3 sequence (DNA): TGTGCCACCGCGGCCGGGAGGGCCTACAATGAGCAGTTCTTC. Amino acid sequence: CATAAGRAYNEQFF.

In its sample, this clonotype was seen many times. The chain couples TRBV20-1 to TRBJ1-4; possible D gene TRBD1, 6 bases. The CDR3 is 15 residues long. The V gene lost 2 bases and the J gene lost 8 bases, with 18 bases spanning the gap. Germline CDR1 and CDR2: DFQATT and SNEGSKA (reference sequence). Here the CDR3 DNA reads TGCAGTGCTAGACGACCGACAGGCGTTGACGAAAAACTGTTTTTT. This codes for CSARRPTGVDEKLFF.

At least ten counts were recorded for this clonotype. J is TRBJ2-3 and V is TRBV7-6, with a tentative D call TRBD2 (6 bases). The CDR3 consists of 15 residues. Looked up from germline, CDR1 is SGHVS and CDR2 is FNYEAQ. Trimming removed 4 bases from V and 0 bases from J, with 11 bases in between. The CDR3 sequence: CASSSPDYSTDTQYF. CDR3 DNA sequence: TGTGCCAGCAGCTCCCCGGACTACAGCACAGATACGCAGTATTTT. The full variable domain, with the rest looked up from reference TRBV7-6 and TRBJ2-3, is GAGVSQSPRYKVTKRGQDVALRCDPISGHVSLYWYRQALGQGPEFLTYFNYEAQQDKSGLPNDRFSAERPEGSISTLTIQRTEQRDSAMYRCASSSPDYSTDTQYFGPGTRLTVL.

This clonotype has at least ten counts. This chain connects TRBV5-1 to TRBJ2-7; possible D gene TRBD2, 5 bases. The CDR3 is made up of 14 amino acids. In germline, CDR1 is SGHRS, CDR2 YFSETQ. The V end was cut by 0 bases, the J end by 0 bases, with 7 bases between. CDR3 loop: CASSLGGSSYEQYF. The CDR3 bases are TGCGCCAGCAGCTTGGGAGGGAGCTCCTACGAGCAGTACTTC.

This clonotype was counted many times. The chain recombines TRBV4-1 with TRBJ2-7; D is uncertain. The CDR3 length is 11 residues. Trimming took off 0 bases at V and 11 bases at J, with 8 bases between the two ends. The germline V gene has CDR1 MGHRA and CDR2 YSYEKL. For the CDR3, the DNA is TGCGCCAGCAGCCAAGATAGGACCAAGTACTTC. Amino acids: CASSQDRTKYF.

This clonotype was counted at least ten times. This chain joins TRBV3-1 and TRBJ1-5; tentatively, D is TRBD1 (5 bases). Germline V gene data show CDR1 as LGHDT and CDR2 as YNNKEL (reference sequence). Deletions cut 0 bases from V and 2 bases from J, with 8 bases between. The CDR3 runs 15 residues. The CDR3, as DNA: TGTGCCAGCAGCCAAGAGGGGGGAGGCAATCAGCCCCAGCATTTT. As protein: CASSQEGGGNQPQHF.

This clonotype has ten or more counts. The chain couples TRBV20-1 to TRBJ2-3; 8 nucleotides align to TRBD2. The germline V gene encodes CDR1 DFQATT and CDR2 SNEGSKA (reference sequence). Trimming took 0 bases from V and 0 from J; bases not matched to a gene: 5. This CDR3 region has 16 residues. The CDR3 nucleotides read TGCAGTGCTAGAGACCGACTAGCGACTAGCACAGATACGCAGTATTTT. Translation: CSARDRLATSTDTQYF.